This TCR delta chain was recovered during a study of γδ T cells in repeated Plasmodium falciparum infection. This clone turned up a few times. The antigen is unknown. TCRdb has a much larger clone's protein, which differs at residue 11 from the translation of this DNA, likely because of a read error; what is shown is the protein translated from the DNA. TCRdb applied CATT to the multiplex PCR reads for clone calling. The repertoire includes around 50,000 delta-chain clones, around 1.6% of them detected once, and approximately 8.6% sits in the top ten. Deletions cut 6 bases from V and 2 bases from J, with 28 bases between. The CDR3 extends over 19 amino acids. CDR1 and CDR2 from the germline V gene are TSWWSYY and QGS. Vgamma9/Vdelta2+ and Vdelta2-negative gammadelta T cells were flow-sorted from PBMC for bulk sequencing. Whole-study findings and limits: Compared with Australian children, Malian Vdelta2-negative repertoires seemed more clonal, less diverse, less shared.

Sequencing was done on a sample of gamma-delta T cells from blood. The clonotype was recovered from a pool of human donors (malaria-infected and uninfected, not separated). The rearrangement links TRDV1 to TRDJ1; D ambiguous. Here the J gene came from matching the DNA to germline, since TCRdb omits it. In nucleotides, the CDR3 is TGTGCTCTTGGAGCCGGAGGAATCCCGTGGTTACTCCGAACCGATAAACTCATCTTT. It yields the protein CALGAGGIPWLLRTDKLIF.